Listed here is a single TCR beta chain. Its cognate antigen is unknown. The data were obtained in a study of blood T cells in healthy people across ages. Through a sample-barcoded 5' primer and a J-beta primer mix, a second PCR was run for 7 to 11 cycles. Per-sample output comprised a minimum of 2.5 million paired-end reads containing CDR3. MiXCR was run by TCRdb on the 5' RACE reads, yielding one entry per CDR3 protein. The sample lists 500,000 to 600,000 distinct CDR3 sequences, roughly a quarter seen once, with less than 20% in the top ten. Whole-study results and caveats: Naive T cell percentage and TCR beta diversity correlated strongly.

Every sample yielded at least 6.5 million isolated PBMCs. Samples each had at least 6 micrograms of total RNA extracted. From germline, CDR1 is SGHTA and CDR2 FQGNSA. V shed 4 bases, J shed 7 bases, and the junction held 5 bases outside the gene matches. The CDR3 is 13 residues long. This sequence joins TRBV7-2 and TRBJ2-5, with 8 bases identical to TRBD2. This sequence originates from a woman in her seventies in good health. The sample comprised blood. The CDR3 DNA reads TGTGCCAGCAGCTCGGGAGGGGTAGGGACCCAGTACTTC. It encodes CASSSGGVGTQYF. The whole variable domain, remainder taken from reference TRBV7-2 and TRBJ2-5, is GAGVSQSPSNKVTEKGKDVELRCDPISGHTALYWYRQSLGQGLEFLIYFQGNSAPDKSGLPSDRFSAERTGGSVSTLTIQRTQQEDSAVYLCASSSGGVGTQYFGPGTRLLVL.